These T cell receptor beta chains were read from a single sample in a study of T cell changes during pregnancy in multiple sclerosis. TCRdb's table, derived via immunoSEQ multiplex PCR, lists solely in-frame clones and lacks some. Here the sample spans under 95,000 clones, approximately 92% being singletons. Sample: peripheral blood, taken after pregnancy. All receptors come from a female donor with multiple sclerosis, enrolled in a pregnancy study. CDR3s include the opening cysteine and the closing phenylalanine or tryptophan. The D gene is left open where the match is weak. Size is stated for part of the rows, as once, few or many counts, or as a class when the clone is expanded.

CASSLVRVGNQPQHF,TGTGCCAGCAGCTTAGTCAGGGTCGGCAATCAGCCCCAGCATTTT,-,-,TRBJ1-5,TRBV7-8
CASSYSAQAEKLFF,TGTGCCAGCAGTTATTCGGCCCAGGCTGAAAAACTGTTTTTT,-,-,TRBJ1-4,TRBV6-5
CASSVTWDKAYEQYF,TGTGCCAGCAGCGTTACGTGGGACAAAGCCTACGAGCAGTACTTC,-,-,TRBJ2-7,TRBV6-5
CASSLAAGGGVGTSYEQYF,TGTGCCAGCAGCTTGGCCGCAGGGGGAGGTGTAGGAACCTCCTACGAGCAGTACTTC,-,-,TRBJ2-7,TRBV5-4
CASSALAGGPTQEQFF,TGTGCCAGCAGTGCACTAGCGGGGGGCCCAACCCAGGAGCAGTTCTTC,TRBD2,-,TRBJ2-1,TRBV6-1
CASSPFTGGAYNEQFF,TGTGCCAGCAGCCCGTTTACAGGGGGCGCCTACAATGAGCAGTTCTTC,TRBD1,-,TRBJ2-1,TRBV6-4
CASRITGTSDSNEQFF,TGTGCCAGCAGGATTACCGGGACTAGCGATTCCAATGAGCAGTTCTTC,TRBD2,-,TRBJ2-1,TRBV2
CASSWSRTENEKLFF,TGTGCCAGCAGTTGGAGTCGGACAGAGAATGAAAAACTGTTTTTT,-,-,TRBJ1-4,TRBV6-6
CASRLPQGANGYTF,TGTGCCAGCAGGCTACCGCAGGGGGCAAATGGCTACACCTTC,TRBD1,-,TRBJ1-2,TRBV7-2
CASSLGPPGYTF,TGTGCCAGCAGCTTGGGGCCCCCTGGCTACACCTTC,-,-,TRBJ1-2,TRBV5-6
CGSTGDGYTF,TGCGGTTCGACAGGGGATGGCTACACCTTC,TRBD1,-,TRBJ1-2,TRBV20-1
CAIEGKRSLNTEAFF,TGTGCCATAGAGGGTAAGAGGTCGTTGAACACTGAAGCTTTCTTT,-,-,TRBJ1-1,TRBV28
CASSPNRGPYYGYTF,TGTGCCAGTAGTCCTAACAGGGGTCCATACTATGGCTACACCTTC,TRBD1,-,TRBJ1-2,TRBV19
CASSPPGLAGTEQFF,TGTGCCAGCAGTCCGCCGGGACTAGCGGGTACTGAGCAGTTCTTC,TRBD2,-,TRBJ2-1,TRBV2
CAWLSVNIQYF,TGTGCCTGGCTCAGTGTGAACATTCAGTACTTC,-,-,TRBJ2-4,TRBV30
CASSQESGRSPEQYF,TGTGCCAGCAGCCAAGAAAGCGGGAGGTCCCCCGAGCAGTACTTC,TRBD2,-,TRBJ2-7,TRBV14
CAWSGLASTNEKLFF,TGTGCCTGGAGTGGGTTGGCTTCAACTAATGAAAAACTGTTTTTT,-,-,TRBJ1-4,TRBV30
CASSPRAGVGPSTDTQYF,TGTGCCAGCTCACCCCGAGCGGGAGTAGGACCTAGCACAGATACGCAGTATTTT,TRBD2,-,TRBJ2-3,TRBV18
CASSPGTLVQPQHF,TGTGCCAGCAGCCCTGGGACACTGGTGCAGCCCCAGCATTTT,-,-,TRBJ1-5,TRBV7-9
CASSQDRGPTGELFF,TGCGCCAGCAGCCAAGACAGGGGGCCAACCGGGGAGCTGTTTTTT,TRBD1,-,TRBJ2-2,TRBV4-1
CASSPPLDSSYEQYF,TGTGCCAGCTCACCACCTTTGGACAGCTCCTACGAGCAGTACTTC,-,-,TRBJ2-7,TRBV18
CSVVGGAYEQYF,TGCAGCGTTGTTGGCGGAGCCTACGAGCAGTACTTC,-,once,TRBJ2-7,TRBV29-1
CASSQDRGNGNTEAFF,TGCGCCAGCAGCCAAGATCGAGGCAACGGGAACACTGAAGCTTTCTTT,-,-,TRBJ1-1,TRBV4-1
CASSRRLGDVYQETQYF,TGCGCCAGCAGTCGACGACTTGGCGATGTGTACCAAGAGACCCAGTACTTC,-,-,TRBJ2-5,TRBV23-1
CASSPGLAEGTDTQYF,TGCGCCAGCAGCCCGGGACTAGCGGAGGGAACAGATACGCAGTATTTT,TRBD2,-,TRBJ2-3,TRBV4-1
CASSRDRVQGYTF,TGCGCCAGCAGCCGCGACAGGGTCCAAGGCTACACCTTC,TRBD1,-,TRBJ1-2,TRBV5-1
CASSQGARDNYGYTF,TGTGCCAGCAGCCAAGGGGCGAGGGATAACTATGGCTACACCTTC,-,once,TRBJ1-2,TRBV4-2
CASSATGNYGYTF,TGTGCCAGCAGCGCTACAGGGAACTATGGCTACACCTTC,-,-,TRBJ1-2,TRBV11-1
CASSDGDGETQYF,TGTGCCAGCAGTGACGGGGATGGAGAGACCCAGTACTTC,-,-,TRBJ2-5,TRBV25-1
CASSVDRSSYEQYF,TGTGCCAGCAGCGTAGACAGGAGCTCCTACGAGCAGTACTTC,-,-,TRBJ2-7,TRBV9
CAIRDGQSNQPQHF,TGTGCCATCAGAGACGGACAGTCCAATCAGCCCCAGCATTTT,-,-,TRBJ1-5,TRBV10-3
CASSYFSGSGNTIYF,TGTGCCAGCAGTTACTTCAGCGGCTCTGGAAACACCATATATTTT,-,-,TRBJ1-3,TRBV6-5
CASSPTGVDSPLHF,TGTGCCAGCTCACCAACGGGGGTTGATTCACCCCTCCACTTT,-,once,TRBJ1-6,TRBV18
CASSSSGVDEKLFF,TGTGCCAGCAGTTCCTCAGGGGTGGATGAAAAACTGTTTTTT,-,-,TRBJ1-4,TRBV6-6
CASSHRDRGSYEQYF,TGTGCCAGCAGTCACCGGGACAGGGGCTCCTACGAGCAGTACTTC,TRBD1,-,TRBJ2-7,TRBV28
CASSLGGYEQYF,TGTGCCAGCAGCTTGGGAGGATACGAGCAGTACTTC,-,-,TRBJ2-7,TRBV5-4
CASSLGAGAYGYTF,TGTGCCAGCAGCCTGGGGGCAGGAGCCTATGGCTACACCTTC,-,-,TRBJ1-2,TRBV7-9
CASSLASGGYTDTQYF,TGTGCCAGCAGCTTAGCAAGCGGGGGGTACACAGATACGCAGTATTTT,TRBD2,-,TRBJ2-3,TRBV7-2
CASSPPGGSYEQYF,TGTGCCAGCTCACCACCCGGAGGGTCCTACGAGCAGTACTTC,-,-,TRBJ2-7,TRBV18
CSVEDQGGGYTF,TGCAGCGTTGAAGATCAAGGGGGCGGCTACACCTTC,TRBD1,once,TRBJ1-2,TRBV29-1
CASSRTPANYGYTF,TGTGCCAGCAGTAGAACACCCGCTAACTATGGCTACACCTTC,-,-,TRBJ1-2,TRBV6-5
CASSLAPGGRAVFFPEQFF,TGCGCCAGCAGCTTGGCCCCGGGCGGGCGGGCGGTTTTTTTCCCTGAGCAGTTCTTC,-,-,TRBJ2-1,TRBV5-1